This is a list of T cell receptor beta chains from one sample in a study of regulatory T cells in long-lasting Graves disease. TCRdb processed the multiplex PCR reads anew with MiXCR; each CDR3 protein has one entry. The sample yields 300,000 to 400,000 distinct CDR3 sequences, around 17% seen once. Another study also made use of these data, one on T cells in Graves' hyperthyroidism and ophthalmopathy.

Here the sequenced sample was peripheral blood mononuclear cells (PBMCs), taken at new diagnosis, from a patient treated with antithyroid drugs. These receptor sequences come from a man aged 40-49 years with Graves disease. Both conserved end residues are part of each CDR3. The D gene is left open where the match is weak.

cdr3_aa,d_call,j_call,v_call
CASSYTGVANEKLFF,TRBD1,TRBJ1-4,TRBV11-3
CASSLAKFMGQGWEKLFF,TRBD1,TRBJ1-4,TRBV12-3/TRBV12-4
CASSLGPIYGYTF,NA,TRBJ1-2,TRBV28
CSVPLGSLETQYF,NA,TRBJ2-5,TRBV29-1
CASSLRQGAGEQYF,NA,TRBJ2-7,TRBV5-1
CASSGQGAGNTIYF,TRBD1,TRBJ1-3,TRBV2
CASNPQGNGEAFF,NA,TRBJ1-1,TRBV6-2/TRBV6-3
CASSFGFSSRETQYF,NA,TRBJ2-5,TRBV12-3/TRBV12-4
CSVHLMNTEAFF,NA,TRBJ1-1,TRBV29-1
CASSLFPGELFF,NA,TRBJ2-2,TRBV5-1
CASSLEWTVTDTQYF,NA,TRBJ2-3,TRBV5-4
CASSGGLAGISYEQYF,TRBD2,TRBJ2-7,TRBV7-9
CASSSQGDNSPLHF,NA,TRBJ1-6,TRBV11-3
CASSEASGTEAFF,NA,TRBJ1-1,TRBV6-2/TRBV6-3
CASGGRSNSPLHF,NA,TRBJ1-6,TRBV6-1
CASSRRGQTLGAQHF,NA,TRBJ1-5,TRBV6-1
CASNRQGRGTDTQYF,TRBD1,TRBJ2-3,TRBV12-3/TRBV12-4
CASSVSPDNNEQFF,NA,TRBJ2-1,TRBV7-2
CASSYGRGQPQHF,NA,TRBJ1-5,TRBV6-2/TRBV6-3
CATSRDRSGSPLHF,NA,TRBJ1-6,TRBV15
CASSPGLGEQYF,NA,TRBJ2-7,TRBV7-9
CASSFQGTQETQYF,NA,TRBJ2-5,TRBV7-9
CASRLTGVSTEAFF,TRBD1,TRBJ1-1,TRBV2
CASSRWARRISF,NA,TRBJ1-1,TRBV28
CASSSGPGREQYF,NA,TRBJ2-7,TRBV28
CASSWGPQLDTGELFF,NA,TRBJ2-2,TRBV12-3/TRBV12-4
CASSRYQAYEQYF,NA,TRBJ2-7,TRBV7-2
CASSTLGGYQPQHF,NA,TRBJ1-5,TRBV19
CASRLRASGDMVEQYF,TRBD2,TRBJ2-7,TRBV7-2
CATSDRTNQPQHF,NA,TRBJ1-5,TRBV24-1
CAISASTGDHHHF,TRBD1,TRBJ1-6,TRBV10-3
CASSLGVRGVEAFF,NA,TRBJ1-1,TRBV5-1
CASSEAGTSGAEQFF,TRBD2,TRBJ2-1,TRBV10-1
CASSLDIWYGYTF,NA,TRBJ1-2,TRBV28
CASRYNYGYTF,NA,TRBJ1-2,TRBV6-5
CASSLGLATNTGELFF,NA,TRBJ2-2,TRBV5-1
CASSRSRGGTEAFF,NA,TRBJ1-1,TRBV7-9
CSATTSGGTDTQYF,TRBD2,TRBJ2-3,TRBV20-1
CASSLSDRSGELFF,NA,TRBJ2-2,TRBV28
CASRRDRSGTEAFF,NA,TRBJ1-1,TRBV2
CASSLGALGLNEQFF,NA,TRBJ2-1,TRBV13
CASSFLPGTGVTEAFF,TRBD1,TRBJ1-1,TRBV5-5
CASRQAGTRVHEQFF,TRBD2,TRBJ2-1,TRBV28
CASSSGQGEGTEAFF,TRBD1,TRBJ1-1,TRBV5-1
CASRPGLESSYEQYF,NA,TRBJ2-7,TRBV5-1
CASSLSHGGGETQYF,TRBD2,TRBJ2-5,TRBV11-2
CASSLIGQGKNEQFF,TRBD1,TRBJ2-1,TRBV12-3/TRBV12-4
CAWRRPGQYGYTF,TRBD1,TRBJ1-2,TRBV30
CASRPGQANYGYTF,NA,TRBJ1-2,TRBV2